A single sample gave rise to the 23 T cell receptor beta chains below, sequenced in a study of blood T cell repertoires in COVID-19. TCRdb keeps only in-frame clones here, not all; method: immunoSEQ multiplex PCR. The data contain about 180,000 clones, roughly 82% of them singletons. Sequences were obtained from PBMCs or T cells enriched from blood (not recorded which). The receptors derive from a woman aged 30 to 39 who had recovered from COVID-19.

The CDR3 region is CASSQTGTSSHEQFF. For the CDR3, the DNA is TGCGCCAGCAGCCAAACAGGGACCTCCTCTCATGAGCAGTTCTTC. The chain employs TRBV4-1 and TRBJ2-1; a weak D match, TRBD1 (6 bases). V lost 2 bases and J lost 8, with 16 bases in between. Germline-derived CDR1 and CDR2 are MGHRA and YSYEKL. This CDR3 is built from 15 residues.

The chain carries TRBV24-1 and TRBJ2-5, with TRBD1 as a possible D gene (6 bases). Germline CDR1 and CDR2: KGHDR and SFDVKD. The length of the CDR3 is 15 residues. V was clipped by 4 bases and J by 5 bases, with 16 bases between them. The CDR3 sequence: CATSDHRDIEETQYF. The CDR3 nucleotides are TGTGCCACCAGTGACCACCGGGACATCGAGGAGACCCAGTACTTC.

J is TRBJ2-2 and V is TRBV9; 9 bases are a match to TRBD1. Germline CDR1 reads SGDLS; CDR2 reads YYNGEE. Trimming removed 0 bases from V and 5 bases from J; junction bases left unmatched: 5. CDR3 length equals 16 residues. The CDR3 coding sequence is TGTGCCAGCAGCGTAGGGGGACAGGGTTCGACCGGGGAGCTGTTTTTT. Its protein product is CASSVGGQGSTGELFF.

The chain employs TRBV19 and TRBJ2-6; 8 bases fit TRBD2. Germline CDR1 LNHDA, CDR2 SQIVND (reference sequence). This CDR3 contains 16 residues. The trim removed 3 bases at V and 3 bases at J, leaving 4 bases unmatched. DNA of the CDR3: TGTGCCAGTAGTATTGGACTAGCTGATGGGGCCAACGTCCTGACTTTC. It yields the protein CASSIGLADGANVLTF.

The rearrangement uses TRBV11-2 and TRBJ2-7; D is perhaps TRBD2 (6 bases). This CDR3 is built from 18 residues. V dropped 1 base and J dropped 5 bases, with 24 bases sitting between them. Germline CDR1 reads SGHAT; CDR2 reads FQNNGV. The CDR3 is CASSLGPSVRGGGNEQYF. CDR3 sequence (DNA): TGTGCCAGCAGCTTAGGACCCAGTGTACGGGGAGGAGGGAACGAGCAGTACTTC.

The V gene is TRBV21-1, the J gene TRBJ1-3; the D call TRBD1 from the table was never checked on the DNA. TRBV21-1 constitutes a pseudogene. The CDR3 loop spans 19 amino acids. CDR3: CASSKGGFRDSMVGNTIYF. The DNA for the CDR3 is TGTGCCAGCAGCAAAGGGGGATTCCGGGACAGTATGGTTGGAAACACCATATATTTT.

This chain uses TRBV5-4 with TRBJ1-3, with 10 bases aligning to TRBD1. The trim removed 3 bases at V and 2 bases at J, leaving 8 bases unmatched. The CDR3 has 17 residues. CDR1 and CDR2 from the germline V gene are SGHNT and YYREEE (reference sequence). Written as DNA, the CDR3 is TGTGCCAGCAGCTCGGGACAGGGGATTTGGGCTGGAAACACCATATATTTT. It specifies CASSSGQGIWAGNTIYF.

The chain is built from TRBV7-6 and TRBJ1-6; TRBD1 might be the D (5 bases). Per the germline V gene, CDR1 is SGHVS and CDR2 is FNYEAQ. Trimming took off 8 bases at V and 10 bases at J, with 21 bases between the two ends. The CDR3 runs to 15 residues. CDR3 DNA: TGTGCCAGCGCAGAGGACGACAGTGGGTTCTCACCCCTCCACTTT. It codes for CASAEDDSGFSPLHF.

The V and J genes are TRBV4-1 and TRBJ2-6; TRBD1 aligns across 12 bases. Germline CDR1 reads MGHRA; CDR2 reads YSYEKL. The CDR3 totals 20 residues. The J segment lost 1 base and the V segment lost 2 bases, leaving 9 bases of the junction unmatched. The CDR3 protein is CASSQYPGTGGTSGANVLTF. The CDR3 DNA follows: TGCGCCAGCAGCCAATATCCCGGGACAGGGGGCACGTCTGGGGCCAACGTCCTGACTTTC.

This sequence joins TRBV19 and TRBJ1-1; TRBD1 aligns across 7 bases. Germline CDR1 reads LNHDA; CDR2 reads SQIVND (reference sequence). The CDR3 sequence is 15 residues long. J was trimmed by 1 base and V by 4 bases; bases with no gene match: 6. CDR3 region: CASSTPGQRNTEAFF. The CDR3 bases are TGTGCCAGTAGTACCCCGGGACAGCGGAACACTGAAGCTTTCTTT.

This clone appeared once. The chain combines TRBV11-2 with TRBJ1-2, with D tentatively TRBD1 (6 bases). CDR1 is SGHAT, CDR2 FQNNGV, per germline. CDR3 length: 16 residues. V was cut by 3 bases and J by 8 bases, with 22 bases left in between. DNA of the CDR3: TGTGCCAGCAGCTTTTACTTAGACAGGTCGCGGCAGGGCTACACCTTC. Its translation is CASSFYLDRSRQGYTF.

This chain connects TRBV10-3 to TRBJ2-5; no clear D gene. V lost 4 bases and J 6 bases, leaving 9 bases between the germline ends. The CDR3 runs to 12 residues. Per germline, CDR1 ENHRY and CDR2 SYGVKD. The CDR3 bases are TGTGCCATCAGTGTGAGTGCCCAGACCCAGTACTTC. This gives the protein CAISVSAQTQYF.

The chain uses TRBV30 and TRBJ2-5, with 7 positions matching TRBD2. CDR1 and CDR2 (germline): GTSNPN, SVGIG (reference sequence). Trimming removed 2 bases from V and 4 bases from J; junction bases left unmatched: 1. The length of the CDR3 is 12 residues. In nucleotides, the CDR3 is TGTGCCTGGAGTAGGGAGGGAGAGACCCAGTACTTC. It specifies CAWSREGETQYF.

The rearrangement links TRBV13 to TRBJ2-7; 8 bases fit TRBD1. CDR1 is PRHDT, CDR2 FYEKMQ, per germline (reference sequence). Trimming cost V 8 bases and J 4 bases; bases outside gene matches: 13. CDR3 length equals 15 residues. The CDR3 DNA follows: TGTGCCAGCGCGCCGGCAGGGGGCGAAGTATACGAGCAGTACTTC. Its translation is CASAPAGGEVYEQYF.

The chain employs TRBV5-5 and TRBJ1-1, with unresolved D. V lost 4 bases to trimming and J lost 10 bases, with 20 bases between them. This CDR3 spans 14 amino acids. In germline, CDR1 is SGHKS, CDR2 YYEKEE (reference sequence). This CDR3 reads CASSPQVSRRGAFF. DNA of the CDR3: TGTGCCAGCAGCCCGCAGGTCAGCCGGCGGGGAGCTTTCTTT.

V gene TRBV5-1 combines with J gene TRBJ2-7, with TRBD1 identical over 8 bases. V lost 7 bases and J lost 2; bases outside the gene matches: 14. Germline loops: CDR1 SGHRS, CDR2 YFSETQ. The CDR3 spans 16 residues. The CDR3 loop is CASGRQGASKTYEQYF. The CDR3 DNA reads TGCGCCAGCGGGCGCCAGGGGGCCTCTAAGACCTACGAGCAGTACTTC.

The chain employs TRBV7-9 and TRBJ2-3, with 14 nucleotides matching TRBD2. The CDR3 is made up of 15 amino acids. V lost 7 bases, J lost 4 bases, and 4 bases stayed unmatched. Germline V gives CDR1 SEHNR, CDR2 FQNEAQ (reference sequence). Written as DNA, the CDR3 is TGTGCCAGCACCGGGACTAGCGGGAGTTCAGATACGCAGTATTTT. It codes for CASTGTSGSSDTQYF.

The chain combines TRBV5-4 with TRBJ2-1, with 9 positions matching TRBD2. J lost 3 bases, V lost 4 bases, and 8 bases had no gene match. Germline loops: CDR1 SGHNT, CDR2 YYREEE (reference sequence). The CDR3 runs to 16 residues. The CDR3 bases are TGTGCCAGCAGCCCTCGGACTAGCGCTTACTACAATGAGCAGTTCTTC. Its translation: CASSPRTSAYYNEQFF.

The gene calls are TRBV28 and TRBJ1-4; D remains ambiguous. Germline CDR1 and CDR2: MDHEN and SYDVKM. V lost 6 bases and J lost 7, with 15 bases in between. The CDR3 totals 14 residues. The CDR3 sequence is CASSPWRESEKLFF. The DNA of the CDR3 is TGTGCCAGCAGCCCCTGGAGGGAGAGTGAAAAACTGTTTTTT.

V gene TRBV27 combines with J gene TRBJ2-7; possibly TRBD2 for D (6 bases). The V end lost 1 base, the J end lost 3 bases, and 13 bases lay between the germline ends. The CDR3 loop spans 15 amino acids. Germline V gene data show CDR1 as MNHEY and CDR2 as SMNVEV (reference sequence). CDR3 nucleotides: TGTGCCAGCAGTTTATTCGGGAGAGGAGTCTACGAGCAGTACTTC. Translated, it gives CASSLFGRGVYEQYF.

J is TRBJ1-5 and V is TRBV19, with D maybe TRBD1 (5 bases). The germline V and J ends were trimmed by 7 bases and 11 bases, with 9 bases remaining between them. CDR1 LNHDA and CDR2 SQIVND come from the germline V gene (reference sequence). This CDR3 region has 10 residues. CDR3 in DNA: TGTGCCAGTATGGGGGGGTCCCAGCATTTT. This translates into CASMGGSQHF.

V and J are TRBV5-1 and TRBJ2-3, with D tentatively TRBD2 (5 bases). The germline CDR1 and CDR2 sequences are SGHRS and YFSETQ. V was cut by 3 bases and J by 0 bases, with 8 bases left in between. The CDR3 runs 14 residues. CDR3 protein: CASSYSGSTDTQYF. CDR3 nucleotides: TGCGCCAGCAGCTACAGCGGAAGCACAGATACGCAGTATTTT. Full variable domain (remainder filled in from reference TRBV5-1 and TRBJ2-3): KAGVTQTPRYLIKTRGQQVTLSCSPISGHRSVSWYQQTPGQGLQFLFEYFSETQRNKGNFPGRFSGRQFSNSRSEMNVSTLELGDSALYLCASSYSGSTDTQYFGPGTRLTVL.

The V call is TRBV10-3, the J call TRBJ2-7; 8 positions match TRBD2. CDR1 ENHRY and CDR2 SYGVKD come from the germline V gene. The CDR3 has 14 residues. With 5 bases clipped from V and 3 bases from J, the junction kept 6 bases outside the gene matches. CDR3 coding DNA: TGTGCCATCAGTAATACCGGGACTAGCTACGAGCAGTACTTC. The encoded protein is CAISNTGTSYEQYF.